The 10 T cell receptor beta chains below were found in one sample sequenced in a study of blood T cell repertoires in COVID-19. The protocol was immunoSEQ multiplex PCR, while the TCRdb copy is restricted to in-frame clones and leaves out a portion. The sample records over 75,000 clones, 80% being singletons. Sequences were obtained from peripheral blood. These receptor sequences come from a human donor in a cohort sampled during active COVID-19.

DNA for the CDR3: TGTGCCAGCAGTTTCCGACAGGGAGCTTTGAATTCACCCCTCCACTTT. The encoded protein is CASSFRQGALNSPLHF. This chain links TRBV2 with TRBJ1-6; 7 bases align to TRBD1. Germline CDR1 and CDR2: SNHLY and FYNNEI. Trimming cost V 5 bases and J 7 bases; bases outside gene matches: 11. The CDR3 is made up of 16 amino acids.

The CDR3 region has the DNA TGCGCCAGCAGCTTCCTCGGGGGAGACCGGGAGCTGTTTTTT. This encodes CASSFLGGDRELFF. The rearrangement links TRBV5-1 to TRBJ2-2; weak D call: TRBD2 (6 bases). Trimming cost V 2 bases and J 9 bases, with 14 bases left between them. Germline V gene sequence: CDR1 SGHRS, CDR2 YFSETQ. This CDR3 comprises 14 residues.

J is TRBJ2-3 and V is TRBV28; D uncertain. Germline V lookup: CDR1 MDHEN, CDR2 SYDVKM. Trimming pared 3 bases from V and 8 bases from J, leaving 12 bases between. CDR3 length: 13 residues. The CDR3 sequence is CASSFPSVGTQYF. In nucleotides, the CDR3 is TGTGCCAGCAGTTTTCCTAGTGTTGGTACGCAGTATTTT.

The CDR3 protein is CASSLGLANPLSSYNEQFF. The CDR3 DNA sequence: TGCGCCAGCAGCTTGGGGCTAGCGAATCCCCTGAGCTCCTACAATGAGCAGTTCTTC. The chain carries TRBV5-1 and TRBJ2-1, with a possible D match to TRBD2 (6 bases). The CDR3 has 19 residues. CDR1 is SGHRS and CDR2 is YFSETQ in the germline V gene. V lost 0 bases and J lost 0, with 19 bases in between.

This chain links TRBV28 with TRBJ1-3; TRBD1 matches at 7 bases. Germline V gives CDR1 MDHEN, CDR2 SYDVKM. CDR3 length equals 13 residues. With V trimmed by 7 bases and J by 3 bases, 3 bases remained unmatched. CDR3 coding DNA: TGTGCCAGCACCAGGGGGGTTGGAAACACCATATATTTT. Residues: CASTRGVGNTIYF.

This clone appeared a single time. This chain uses TRBV29-1 with TRBJ1-3; D perhaps matches TRBD1 (6 bases). Germline CDR1 SQVTM, CDR2 ANQGSEA. The CDR3 is 14 amino acids. V lost 8 bases, J lost 0 bases, and 14 bases lay in between. The CDR3 loop is CSILRDNSGNTIYF. CDR3 coding DNA: TGCAGCATCCTCCGGGACAACTCTGGAAACACCATATATTTT.

The chain combines TRBV19 with TRBJ1-2; 9 positions agree with TRBD1. Per germline, CDR1 LNHDA and CDR2 SQIVND (reference sequence). The CDR3 runs 14 residues. V lost 4 bases and J lost 7; bases outside the gene matches: 7. The chain's CDR3 is CASSSPGTGSGYTF. As DNA, the CDR3 is TGTGCCAGTAGTAGCCCGGGGACAGGGAGTGGCTACACCTTC.

For the CDR3, the DNA is TGTGCCAGCAGTTTCTCTCCGGGACAAAACACCGGGGAGCTGTTTTTT. Translation: CASSFSPGQNTGELFF. The chain is built from TRBV6-6 and TRBJ2-2; TRBD1 is a possible D gene (6 bases). Per the germline V gene, CDR1 is MNHNY and CDR2 is SVGAGI (reference sequence). The CDR3 totals 16 residues. The germline V and J ends were trimmed by 4 bases and 2 bases, with 14 bases remaining between them.

As DNA, the CDR3 is TGTGCCAGCAGCCCCGACAACTACGAGCAGTACTTC. It encodes CASSPDNYEQYF. This chain connects TRBV7-9 to TRBJ2-7; D not certain. Germline assignment: CDR1 SEHNR and CDR2 FQNEAQ (reference sequence). Trimming shortened V by 5 bases and J by 3 bases, and 8 bases separated the two germline ends. The CDR3 has 12 residues. Complete variable domain (other parts from reference TRBV7-9 and TRBJ2-7): DTGVSQNPRHKITKRGQNVTFRCDPISEHNRLYWYRQTLGQGPEFLTYFQNEAQLEKSRLLSDRFSAERPKGSFSTLEIQRTEQGDSAMYLCASSPDNYEQYFGPGTRLTVT.

The chain joins TRBV3-1 (or the pseudogene TRBV3-2) to TRBJ2-7; D is possibly TRBD1 (5 bases). This CDR3 spans 14 amino acids. With 7 bases removed from V and 6 bases from J, the gap between germline ends came to 19 bases. The germline CDR1 and CDR2 sequences are LGHDT and YNNKEL (reference sequence). For the CDR3, the DNA is TGTGCCAGCACAAAACAAGATGCCAGGGCCGAGCAGTACTTC. This gives the protein CASTKQDARAEQYF.